This TCR beta chain was recovered during a study of cytomegalovirus exposure and HLA in healthy donors. The CDR3 totals 18 residues. CDR1 is LNHDA, CDR2 SQIVND, per germline (reference sequence). The V end lost 7 bases, the J end lost 1 base, and 20 bases lay between the germline ends. The PCR used 60 Vbeta and 13 Jbeta primers. The data were produced by immunoSEQ multiplex PCR, yet TCRdb's version contains in-frame clones alone and is incomplete. The sample records some 120,000 clones, 8.5% to 10% being singletons. The V gene is TRBV19, the J gene TRBJ2-6; D perhaps matches TRBD2 (7 bases). The material sequenced was PBMCs. The receptor was isolated from a man aged 30 to 45 in good health and CMV-seronegative. The CDR3 here is CASIWGGRGESGANVLTF. CDR3 coding DNA: TGTGCCAGTATTTGGGGGGGCAGGGGCGAATCTGGGGCCAACGTCCTGACTTTC.